The 18 T cell receptor beta chains given below trace back to one sample, sequenced in a study of spatial heterogeneity in lung cancer. TCRdb re-called the 5' RACE reads through MiXCR, storing one row per CDR3 protein. This sample has 20,000 to 25,000 distinct CDR3 sequences, with just under 6% found just once. Time point meaning: sample taken at primary tumor resection. The sequenced sample was PBMCs, obtained at surgery. These receptors all come from a male donor with early-stage non-small cell lung cancer.

This clonotype has a count of ten or more. The chain has TRBV7-2 and TRBJ2-1; D is unclear. V was shortened by 9 bases and J by 0 bases, with 9 bases between the two germline ends. The CDR3 covers 13 residues. Germline V gene lookup returns CDR1 SGHTA and CDR2 FQGNSA. CDR3 bases: TGTGCCAGTGGAGTGAGCTCCTACAATGAGCAGTTCTTC. Residues: CASGVSSYNEQFF. Supplemented by reference TRBV7-2 and TRBJ2-1, the full variable domain reads GAGVSQSPSNKVTEKGKDVELRCDPISGHTALYWYRQSLGQGLEFLIYFQGNSAPDKSGLPSDRFSAERTGGSVSTLTIQRTQQEDSAVYLCASGVSSYNEQFFGPGTRLTVL.

A remark on this clonotype: A clone one base away is much larger, so this may be a read error. The chain carries TRBV6-2 or TRBV6-3 and TRBJ2-3; 8 bases fit TRBD2. The CDR3 is 14 residues long. CDR1 and CDR2 (germline): MNHEY, SVGEGT. With 0 bases clipped from V and 9 bases from J, the junction kept 5 bases outside the gene matches. The CDR3 region has the DNA TGTGCCAGCAGTTACTCTCTAGCGGGTACGACGCAGTATTTT. Encoded protein: CASSYSLAGTTQYF.

This clonotype appeared many times. The CDR3 DNA follows: TGTGCCAGCAGTTTACAGGGCGCTCCTGGGGCCAACGTCCTGACTTTC. Translation: CASSLQGAPGANVLTF. The chain combines TRBV28 with TRBJ2-6; weak D call: TRBD1 (5 bases). This CDR3 spans 16 amino acids. Germline lookup yields CDR1 MDHEN and CDR2 SYDVKM. With 2 bases removed from V and 2 bases from J, the gap between germline ends came to 10 bases.

This clonotype occurred many times. The chain combines TRBV29-1 with TRBJ2-2, with D hard to call. V dropped 2 bases and J dropped 5 bases, with 12 bases sitting between them. The germline CDR1 and CDR2 sequences are SQVTM and ANQGSEA. This CDR3 region has 14 residues. CDR3 amino acids: CSVERQDGTGELFF. The CDR3 nucleotides are TGCAGCGTTGAACGACAAGATGGGACCGGGGAGCTGTTTTTT.

This clonotype was seen ten or more times. The chain joins TRBV5-1 to TRBJ2-5; D gene unclear. CDR1 and CDR2 from the germline V gene are SGHRS and YFSETQ. V was cut by 2 bases and J by 1 base, with 18 bases left in between. CDR3 length: 17 amino acids. The CDR3 spells CASSFQSWTHRQETQYF. The DNA of the CDR3 is TGCGCCAGCAGCTTCCAAAGCTGGACCCATCGCCAAGAGACCCAGTACTTC.

This clonotype has ten or more counts. The V call is TRBV6-5, the J call TRBJ2-3; the match to TRBD2 covers 12 bases. This CDR3 region has 19 residues. The junction had 15 bases not matched to a gene; V was cut back by 5 bases and J by 3 bases. Germline V CDR1 and CDR2: MNHEY, SVGAGI. CDR3 DNA sequence: TGTGCCAGCAGTCGACGCCTGGCTAGCGGGGGGGCCGGTACAGATACGCAGTATTTT. Protein sequence: CASSRRLASGGAGTDTQYF.

This clonotype turned up a few times. The chain recombines TRBV15 with TRBJ1-1; D call uncertain. The V and J ends lost 0 bases and 2 bases respectively, with 10 bases between them. This CDR3 is 15 amino acids long. Germline assignment: CDR1 LNHNV and CDR2 YYDKDF (reference sequence). The CDR3 region is CATSRDRERNTEAFF. DNA for the CDR3: TGTGCCACCAGCAGAGATCGGGAGAGAAACACTGAAGCTTTCTTT.

The chain has TRBV3-1 and TRBJ2-5; D tentatively reads TRBD1 or TRBD2 (6 bases each). V lost 4 bases and J lost 1, with 13 bases in between. Germline V CDR1 and CDR2: LGHDT, YNNKEL (reference sequence). The CDR3 has 15 amino acids. The CDR3 DNA is TGTGCCAGCAGCCCCGCAGGAGGGGGCCAAGAGACCCAGTACTTC. Translating gives CASSPAGGGQETQYF.

This chain connects TRBV6-5 to TRBJ2-5, with 7 positions matching TRBD2. CDR1 is MNHEY, CDR2 SVGAGI, per germline. The junction had 3 bases not matched to a gene; V was cut back by 6 bases and J by 2 bases. The CDR3 extends over 13 amino acids. The CDR3 loop is CASSRDYQETQYF. The CDR3 DNA is TGTGCCAGCAGCCGGGACTATCAAGAGACCCAGTACTTC.

This clonotype was found many times. The V gene is TRBV9, the J gene TRBJ2-1; 8 positions agree with TRBD2. The J segment lost 7 bases and the V segment lost 0 bases, leaving 15 bases of the junction unmatched. The CDR3 loop spans 18 amino acids. Germline values: CDR1 SGDLS, CDR2 YYNGEE. CDR3 nucleotides: TGTGCCAGCAGCGTAGTTTCTAGCGGGTACCTACGTAGGAATGAGCAGTTCTTC. Amino acid sequence: CASSVVSSGYLRRNEQFF.

This clonotype has a count of ten or more. The J gene is TRBJ1-2, the V gene TRBV12-3 or TRBV12-4; D ambiguous. Trimming cost V 3 bases and J 3 bases, with 5 bases left between them. This CDR3 is 12 amino acids long. CDR3 DNA: TGTGCCAGCAGTTTTAGTGACTATGGCTACACCTTC. Its protein product is CASSFSDYGYTF.

This clonotype occurred many times. V and J are TRBV3-1 and TRBJ2-6; D is unclear. This CDR3 has 16 amino acids. Germline assignment: CDR1 LGHDT and CDR2 YNNKEL (reference sequence). The V end lost 4 bases, the J end lost 2 bases, and 12 bases lay between the germline ends. DNA for the CDR3: TGTGCCAGCAGCCTAGGGCGGACGACTGGGGCCAACGTCCTGACTTTC. Translation: CASSLGRTTGANVLTF.

This clonotype was detected many times. This chain links TRBV28 with TRBJ2-4; D perhaps matches TRBD2 (7 bases). CDR1 is MDHEN, CDR2 SYDVKM, per germline. V lost 6 bases, J lost 0 bases, and 18 bases lay in between. The CDR3 extends over 17 amino acids. The CDR3 nucleotides are TGTGCCAGCAGCCCGAGGGCGGGGGCGGAAGCCAAAAACATTCAGTACTTC. It is translated as CASSPRAGAEAKNIQYF.

This clonotype was seen ten or more times. V gene TRBV18 combines with J gene TRBJ2-5; no firm D call. V was cut by 1 base and J by 1 base, with 4 bases left in between. Per the germline V gene, CDR1 is KGHSH and CDR2 is LQKENI. This CDR3 contains 13 residues. This CDR3 is CASSPLPQETQYF. CDR3 sequence (DNA): TGTGCCAGCTCACCACTTCCCCAAGAGACCCAGTACTTC.

This clonotype was observed many times. The rearrangement joins TRBV24-1 to TRBJ2-1; 8 nucleotides align to TRBD2. CDR1 and CDR2 from the germline V gene are KGHDR and SFDVKD. Trimming at V came to 1 base and at J to 5 bases, leaving 9 bases not matched to a gene. The CDR3 is 17 residues long. The CDR3 nucleotides read TGTGCCACCAGTGATTTACCCGGCGGGGGGAAGAACAATGAGCAGTTCTTC. Its translation is CATSDLPGGGKNNEQFF.

The rearrangement links TRBV10-1 to TRBJ2-2; either TRBD1 or TRBD2 may supply D (5 bases each). Germline V gene lookup returns CDR1 WNHNN and CDR2 SYGVQD (reference sequence). The CDR3 is made up of 19 amino acids. Trimming stripped 7 bases from V and 5 bases from J, with 29 bases between. The CDR3 region has the DNA TGCGCCAGCACCGCGGGTAGAGTTTGTGGGGACCCGGGGACCGGGGAGCTGTTTTTT. Translated, it gives CASTAGRVCGDPGTGELFF.

This clonotype was seen at least ten times. The chain couples TRBV2 to TRBJ1-2; D is uncertain. Germline V gene data show CDR1 as SNHLY and CDR2 as FYNNEI. Between the trimmed V and J ends, which lost 2 bases and 2 bases, there was a span of 6 bases. The CDR3 has 13 residues. CDR3 DNA sequence: TGTGCCAGCAGTGAAAGGCCCAACTATGGCTACACCTTC. It specifies CASSERPNYGYTF.

This clonotype is categorized as medium-sized (0.01 to 0.1%). V and J are TRBV20-1 and TRBJ2-5; D might be TRBD1 (6 bases). Germline loops: CDR1 DFQATT, CDR2 SNEGSKA (reference sequence). The germline V and J ends were trimmed by 2 bases and 5 bases, with 9 bases remaining between them. The CDR3 is 12 amino acids. CDR3 region: CSARQGMETQYF. In nucleotides, the CDR3 is TGCAGTGCTAGACAGGGGATGGAGACCCAGTACTTC.